This TCR beta chain was retrieved from a study of early stage breast cancer tumors. Study outcomes and limitations: Comparing each tissue with blood distinguished tumor from normal in 14 of 16 patients. Unsorted bulk genomic DNA sequencing lacked pairing and functional marker data.

The CDR3 totals 16 residues. Germline CDR1 is SQVTM and CDR2 is ANQGSEA. V shed 4 bases and J shed 0 bases, with 13 bases lying between them. This clone has only one observation. Its antigen is unknown. Each sample had two DNA replicates, 0.5 ug blood or around 1.6 ug tissue. Clones were sequenced by immunoSEQ multiplex PCR, and TCRdb holds only the in-frame ones, with some missing. The sample has about 72,000 clones; under 85% are singletons. The receptor was isolated from a person aged 55 to 75 with breast cancer. This chain uses TRBV29-1 with TRBJ2-6; D possibly corresponds to TRBD2 (6 bases). The sequencing sample was made of blood. The CDR3 coding sequence is TGCAGCGTTGTGGGTAGCGGTGCCTCTGGGGCCAACGTCCTGACTTTC. Protein: CSVVGSGASGANVLTF.